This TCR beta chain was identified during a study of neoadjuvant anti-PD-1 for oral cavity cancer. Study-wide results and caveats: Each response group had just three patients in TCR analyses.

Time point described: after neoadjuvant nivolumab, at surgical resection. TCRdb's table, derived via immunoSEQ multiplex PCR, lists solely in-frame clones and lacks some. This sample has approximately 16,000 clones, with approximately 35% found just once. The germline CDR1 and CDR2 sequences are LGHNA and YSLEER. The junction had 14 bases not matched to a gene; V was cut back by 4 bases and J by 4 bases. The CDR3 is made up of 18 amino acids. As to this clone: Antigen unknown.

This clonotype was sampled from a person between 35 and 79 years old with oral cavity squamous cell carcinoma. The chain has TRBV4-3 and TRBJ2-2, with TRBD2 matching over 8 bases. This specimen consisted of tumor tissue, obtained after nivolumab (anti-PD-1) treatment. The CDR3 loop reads CASSPPGLGGGPTGELFF. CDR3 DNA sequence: TGCGCCAGCAGCCCACCCGGGCTTGGCGGGGGGCCCACCGGGGAGCTGTTTTTT.